This TCR beta chain was recovered during a study of shared clonotypes between healthy human individuals. The assay was immunoSEQ multiplex PCR, and TCRdb's table has in-frame clones only and misses some. The table shows hundreds of thousands of clones, with around 96% occurring only once. Naive-designated CD8 cells lacked CD45RO, were positively enriched for CCR7, and omitted terminally differentiated effector memory CD45RA+ cells. None of the donors, who were healthy HIV-negative adults, had recently had acute infections or vaccinations. Notes on this clone: The identical CDR3 is also encoded by other nucleotide sequences in the sample.

Trimming took off 2 bases at V and 3 bases at J, with 12 bases between the two ends. The CDR3 length is 15 residues. Per the germline V gene, CDR1 is MDHEN and CDR2 is SYDVKM. Sequencing was performed on naive CD8+ T cells sorted from blood. The source of this sequence is a man aged 25-45 years in good health. The V gene is TRBV28, the J gene TRBJ2-3, with D possibly matching TRBD2 (6 bases). CDR3 loop: CASSLEGSGTDTQYF. CDR3 DNA: TGTGCCAGCAGTTTAGAGGGCAGCGGGACAGATACGCAGTATTTT.